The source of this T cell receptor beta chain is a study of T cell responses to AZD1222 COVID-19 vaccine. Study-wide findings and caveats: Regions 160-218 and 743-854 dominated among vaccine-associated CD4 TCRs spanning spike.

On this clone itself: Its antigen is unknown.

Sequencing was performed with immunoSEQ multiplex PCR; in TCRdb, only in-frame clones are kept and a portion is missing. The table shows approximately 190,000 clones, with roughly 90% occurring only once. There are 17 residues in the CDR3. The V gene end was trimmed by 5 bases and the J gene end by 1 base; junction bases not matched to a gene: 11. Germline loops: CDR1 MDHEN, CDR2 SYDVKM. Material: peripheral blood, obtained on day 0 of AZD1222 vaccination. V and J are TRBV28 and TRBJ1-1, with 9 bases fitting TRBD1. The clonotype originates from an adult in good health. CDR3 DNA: TGTGCCAGCAGTCCCCCTCGACAGGGGGGTGCGAACACTGAAGCTTTCTTT. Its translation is CASSPPRQGGANTEAFF. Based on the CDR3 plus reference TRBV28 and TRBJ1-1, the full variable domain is DVKVTQSSRYLVKRTGEKVFLECVQDMDHENMFWYRQDPGLGLRLIYFSYDVKMKEKGDIPEGYSVSREKKERFSLILESASTNQTSMYLCASSPPRQGGANTEAFFGQGTRLTVV.